This T cell receptor (beta chain) comes out of a study of blood T cell repertoires in COVID-19. Study overall: The origin of the acute and convalescent COVID-19 samples was the United States, Italy and Spain. The analysed material was cDNA or gDNA that came from T cells, B-cell-depleted T cells, or PBMCs.

Authors' data handling: From reference gene primer amplification, estimates of nucleated cell counts were derived. Repertoires were generated with immunoSEQ multiplex PCR, while TCRdb's copy carries only in-frame clones and drops some. Clone size and V and J calls were adopted from that table, with D and trimming inferred from the DNA. The sample yields approximately 76,000 clones, about 83% seen once. After removal of 3 bases from V and 8 bases from J, the junction contained 8 bases not matched to a gene. In germline, CDR1 is LGHNA, CDR2 YSLEER. The CDR3 is 14 amino acids. The source of this sequence is a young man with acute or convalescent COVID-19. The rearrangement links TRBV4-3 to TRBJ1-2, with 8 bases that match TRBD1. Sequences were obtained from peripheral blood. This chain's CDR3 is CASSHSGGVWGYTF. The CDR3 DNA reads as TGCGCCAGCAGCCACTCAGGGGGCGTATGGGGCTACACCTTC.